These T cell receptor beta chains were read from a single sample in a study of naive and memory T cell subsets. TCRdb reanalysed the UMI-ligation and nested PCR reads using MiXCR and keeps one entry per CDR3 protein. Found here are over 110,000 distinct CDR3 sequences, roughly a fifth of them singletons; the top ten hold roughly 0.6%. Sequenced sample: naive CD8+ T cells from blood. These receptor sequences come from a human donor in good health. Both conserved end residues are part of each CDR3. The D gene is left open where the match is weak. The size of a clone is reported for some rows only, either as once, few or many, or as a class for expanded clones.

J gene,clone size,D gene,CDR3 length,V gene,CDR3 DNA,CDR3 protein
TRBJ2-6,few,.,15,TRBV9,TGTGCCAGCAGCGTAGACGGAGCTGGGGCCAACGTCCTGACTTTC,CASSVDGAGANVLTF
TRBJ2-5,.,TRBD2,17,TRBV29-1,TGCAGCGTTGAGTCTAGGGCTAGCGGGAGCGTGGGGGAGACCCAGTACTTC,CSVESRASGSVGETQYF
TRBJ2-2,.,.,14,TRBV12-3/TRBV12-4,TGTGCCAGCAGGGCGAGAGGGAACACCGGGGAGCTGTTTTTT,CASRARGNTGELFF
TRBJ2-5,few,.,14,TRBV6-6,TGTGCCAGCAGTAAATGGACCACCCAAGAGACCCAGTACTTC,CASSKWTTQETQYF
TRBJ1-5,few,.,13,TRBV27,TGTGCCAGCAGCTTTCAACAGGGCCAGCCCCAGCATTTT,CASSFQQGQPQHF
TRBJ2-5,.,TRBD1,14,TRBV7-9,TGTGCCAGCAGCCCAGGGACAGGTCAAGAGACCCAGTACTTC,CASSPGTGQETQYF
TRBJ2-5,few,.,14,TRBV20-1,TGCAGTGCTAGAGATTTTACTCAATCAGAGACCCAGTACTTC,CSARDFTQSETQYF
TRBJ2-3,few,TRBD1,15,TRBV12-3/TRBV12-4,TGTGCCAGCAGTTTAATGGCAGGGGGCGAAGATACGCAGTATTTT,CASSLMAGGEDTQYF
TRBJ2-5,few,TRBD2,16,TRBV28,TGTGCCAGCAGTTTAACCTCCGGACTAGCGGAAGAGACCCAGTACTTC,CASSLTSGLAEETQYF
TRBJ2-1,.,.,13,TRBV20-1,TGCAGTGCTTCGCCAAACTGGGCCAATGAGCAGTTCTTC,CSASPNWANEQFF
TRBJ2-1,.,.,14,TRBV6-1,TGTGCCAGCAGTGATAGCGGCGGTAGGAATGAGCAGTTCTTC,CASSDSGGRNEQFF
TRBJ2-1,few,.,15,TRBV27,TGTGCCAGCAGCCATGAGGGGGGGTGGGCCAATGAGCAGTTCTTC,CASSHEGGWANEQFF
TRBJ2-1,.,.,13,TRBV29-1,TGCAGCGTTGGGAGGCTAGGCTCAGATGAGCAGTTCTTC,CSVGRLGSDEQFF
TRBJ2-1,.,.,16,TRBV6-2/TRBV6-3,TGTGCCAGCAGTTACTCGATCACGGGAACCTACAATGAGCAGTTCTTC,CASSYSITGTYNEQFF
TRBJ1-1,.,.,11,TRBV29-1,TGCAGCGTTGAAGAGGGGCCCGAAGCTTTCTTT,CSVEEGPEAFF
TRBJ2-7,.,.,13,TRBV7-7,TGTGCCAGCAGCTTAGCGATGAATTACGAGCAGTACTTC,CASSLAMNYEQYF
TRBJ2-2,.,.,14,TRBV27,TGTGCCAGCGCCTGGACATTGAACACCGGGGAGCTGTTTTTT,CASAWTLNTGELFF
TRBJ2-2,.,TRBD1,13,TRBV29-1,TGCAGCGCGTTGGGACAGGACACCGGGGAGCTGTTTTTT,CSALGQDTGELFF